The 20 T cell receptor beta chains listed next were all sequenced from one sample in a study of CD8 T cells in ankylosing spondylitis. TCRdb reanalysed the 5' RACE reads using MiXCR and keeps one entry per CDR3 protein. The data show 350,000 to 400,000 distinct CDR3 sequences, with 20% to 25% seen just once and around 12% held by the top ten. The sample was blood, either unsorted or a sorted T cell fraction (not recorded which). The receptors originated from a male donor with ankylosing spondylitis or in good health (not recorded which).

This clonotype turned up a few times. CDR3 in amino acids: CSARDAVFQETQYF. The CDR3 nucleotides read TGCAGTGCTAGAGATGCCGTGTTTCAAGAGACCCAGTACTTC. The chain couples TRBV20-1 to TRBJ2-5; D is uncertain. This CDR3 has 14 residues. The V end lost 0 bases, the J end lost 2 bases, and 10 bases lay between the germline ends. From germline, CDR1 is DFQATT and CDR2 SNEGSKA (reference sequence).

The sample holds a few counts of this clonotype. This chain uses TRBV18 with TRBJ2-3, with no clear D. Germline CDR1 and CDR2: KGHSH and LQKENI. V dropped 10 bases and J dropped 3 bases, with 14 bases sitting between them. The CDR3 extends over 13 amino acids. The CDR3 bases are TGTGCCACCCGAGTGTTTGGGACAGATACGCAGTATTTT. Protein product: CATRVFGTDTQYF.

The chain joins TRBV12-3 or TRBV12-4 to TRBJ2-3, with 9 bases identical to TRBD2. The CDR3 length is 14 residues. Trimming at V came to 8 bases and at J to 2 bases, leaving 5 bases not matched to a gene. The CDR3 nucleotides read TGTGCCAGCGCGGCGGGGGGGCCCACAGATACGCAGTATTTT. It yields the protein CASAAGGPTDTQYF.

The CDR3 bases are TGTGCCAGCAGCTTAAAGCCCGGACAGCCCGACAATGAGCAGTTCTTC. It specifies CASSLKPGQPDNEQFF. V is TRBV11-2 and J is TRBJ2-1; perhaps TRBD1 as D (6 bases). V lost 2 bases, J lost 5 bases, and 16 bases lay in between. This CDR3 region has 16 residues. CDR1 is SGHAT and CDR2 is FQNNGV in the germline V gene. The full variable domain, rest sourced from reference TRBV11-2 and TRBJ2-1, is EAGVAQSPRYKIIEKRQSVAFWCNPISGHATLYWYQQILGQGPKLLIQFQNNGVVDDSQLPKDRFSAERLKGVDSTLKIQPAKLEDSAVYLCASSLKPGQPDNEQFFGPGTRLTVL.

This clonotype was observed a handful of times. The chain combines TRBV2 with TRBJ2-1; 8 nucleotides align to TRBD2. V was clipped by 7 bases and J by 0 bases; unmatched bases: 5. Germline CDR1 is SNHLY and CDR2 is FYNNEI. This CDR3 spans 15 amino acids. CDR3 sequence: CASMERGSSYNEQFF. The CDR3 DNA reads TGTGCCAGCATGGAGCGGGGGAGCTCCTACAATGAGCAGTTCTTC.

This clonotype was seen a few times. The chain links TRBV10-3 to TRBJ2-3; a possible D gene is TRBD1 (5 bases). Germline V gene data show CDR1 as ENHRY and CDR2 as SYGVKD. The CDR3 runs 14 residues. V gave up 5 bases and J gave up 2 bases, with 11 bases separating them. This CDR3 reads CAISWQGNTDTQYF. The CDR3 DNA reads as TGTGCCATCAGTTGGCAGGGAAACACAGATACGCAGTATTTT.

This clonotype was recorded a few times. This sequence joins TRBV15 and TRBJ2-1; TRBD1 or TRBD2 may be the D gene (5 bases each). V shed 5 bases and J shed 9 bases, with 17 bases lying between them. Germline V gene lookup returns CDR1 LNHNV and CDR2 YYDKDF (reference sequence). This CDR3 is built from 14 residues. In DNA, the CDR3 is TGTGCCACCAGCCTCTACGGGACGGCAGGTGAGCAGTTCTTC. It translates to CATSLYGTAGEQFF.

The J gene is TRBJ2-7, the V gene TRBV6-2 or TRBV6-3; unclear D gene. From germline, CDR1 is MNHEY and CDR2 SVGEGT. CDR3 length equals 14 residues. With 5 bases removed from V and 0 bases from J, the gap between germline ends came to 11 bases. CDR3 bases: TGTGCCAGCAGTCTTATAATTTCCTCCTACGAGCAGTACTTC. This translates into CASSLIISSYEQYF.

This rearrangement joins TRBV10-3 to TRBJ1-1; D gene ambiguous. Germline CDR1 is ENHRY and CDR2 is SYGVKD. Deletions cut 2 bases from V and 1 base from J, with 8 bases between. This CDR3 region has 14 residues. CDR3 coding DNA: TGTGCCATCAGTGAGGAGGGCGGGAACACTGAAGCTTTCTTT. Protein: CAISEEGGNTEAFF.

The rearrangement links TRBV12-3 or TRBV12-4 to TRBJ2-3; no firm D call. The CDR3 is 14 residues long. V was shortened by 2 bases and J by 2 bases, with 8 bases between the two germline ends. DNA for the CDR3: TGTGCCAGCAGTTTAATGCGCAACACAGATACGCAGTATTTT. Translating it yields CASSLMRNTDTQYF.

This clonotype was seen more than once but under ten times. The gene calls are TRBV29-1 and TRBJ2-7; 7 bases match TRBD1. CDR1 SQVTM and CDR2 ANQGSEA come from the germline V gene. The J segment lost 2 bases and the V segment lost 8 bases, leaving 9 bases of the junction unmatched. The length of the CDR3 is 13 residues. The CDR3 DNA is TGCAGCATCTCGAGGGGGCTAACCTACGAGCAGTACTTC. Its translation is CSISRGLTYEQYF.

This chain joins TRBV2 and TRBJ2-7; 11 nucleotides agree with TRBD2. The germline V gene has CDR1 SNHLY and CDR2 FYNNEI. V trimming: 6 bases; J trimming: 0 bases; junction bases outside the gene matches: 4. The CDR3 extends over 15 amino acids. The CDR3 DNA is TGTGCCAGCAGAAAGGGACTAGCGGCCTCCTACGAGCAGTACTTC. Translating gives CASRKGLAASYEQYF.

The V and J genes are TRBV2 and TRBJ1-1; 9 bases fit TRBD1. Losses at the gene ends were 6 bases for V and 6 bases for J; bases not matched to a gene: 2. This CDR3 has 12 amino acids. Germline CDR1 SNHLY, CDR2 FYNNEI. The CDR3 coding sequence is TGTGCCAGCAGGGGACAGGGTTCTGAAGCTTTCTTT. This codes for CASRGQGSEAFF.

This clonotype was found once. V gene TRBV7-9 combines with J gene TRBJ2-4; D remains unclear. The CDR3 has 15 amino acids. V lost 3 bases, J lost 5 bases, and 14 bases lay in between. Per the germline V gene, CDR1 is SEHNR and CDR2 is FQNEAQ (reference sequence). For the CDR3, the DNA is TGTGCCAGCAGCTTCTTTGGTGGAGATCAAAACATTCAGTACTTC. This encodes CASSFFGGDQNIQYF.

The rearrangement uses TRBV7-2 and TRBJ2-7, with 10 bases matching TRBD2. Germline V CDR1 and CDR2: SGHTA, FQGNSA. This CDR3 is built from 16 residues. V lost 5 bases to trimming and J lost 0 bases; unmatched junction nucleotides: 7. The CDR3 nucleotides read TGTGCCAGCAGCCTAATAGCGGGGGGTCCCTCCTACGAGCAGTACTTC. Protein sequence: CASSLIAGGPSYEQYF.

This chain links TRBV7-8 with TRBJ2-1; weak D call: TRBD1 (6 bases). This CDR3 is built from 14 residues. V dropped 1 base and J dropped 6 bases, with 10 bases sitting between them. Germline V gives CDR1 SGHVS, CDR2 FQNEAQ. CDR3 in DNA: TGTGCCAGCAGCTTAGATTCAGGGGTCAATGAGCAGTTCTTC. Amino acids: CASSLDSGVNEQFF.

This chain joins TRBV4-1 and TRBJ2-1, with 7 nucleotides matching TRBD2. Germline trimming cut 4 bases from V and 1 base from J; bases unmatched to any gene: 7. The CDR3 is 16 residues long. Germline values: CDR1 MGHRA, CDR2 YSYEKL. CDR3 sequence: CASSPSAGSSYNEQFF. Written as DNA, the CDR3 is TGCGCCAGCAGCCCATCAGCGGGGTCGTCCTACAATGAGCAGTTCTTC.

The chain recombines TRBV7-2 with TRBJ2-7; D may be TRBD1 or TRBD2 (5 bases each). The CDR3 covers 15 residues. V was cut by 1 base and J by 6 bases, with 16 bases left in between. CDR1 and CDR2 (germline): SGHTA, FQGNSA. DNA of the CDR3: TGTGCCAGCAGCTTAGTAACGGGACCCCACGGCGAGCAGTACTTC. This translates into CASSLVTGPHGEQYF.

In its sample, this clonotype was seen a few times. This chain joins TRBV12-3 or TRBV12-4 and TRBJ2-2; D is uncertain. Deletions cut 7 bases from V and 6 bases from J, with 9 bases between. The CDR3 runs to 12 residues. Written as DNA, the CDR3 is TGTGCCAGCACTAAGGAGTCCGGGGAGCTGTTTTTT. Translation gives CASTKESGELFF.

The CDR3 sequence is CASSLGGTDTDTQYF. The CDR3 DNA is TGTGCCAGCAGCTTAGGGGGCACTGACACAGATACGCAGTATTTT. This chain uses TRBV7-9 with TRBJ2-3; D is perhaps TRBD1 (5 bases). Trimming took off 1 base at V and 2 bases at J, with 10 bases between the two ends. Germline CDR1 is SEHNR and CDR2 is FQNEAQ (reference sequence). The CDR3 extends over 15 amino acids.